Below, 20 T cell receptor beta chains from the same sample are listed, as sequenced in a study of T cell responses to AZD1222 COVID-19 vaccine. The protocol was immunoSEQ multiplex PCR, while the TCRdb copy is restricted to in-frame clones and leaves out a portion. This sample yields about 170,000 clones, of which just under 95% are seen a single time; roughly 1.5% belongs to the top ten. The sample was peripheral blood, taken on day 0 of AZD1222 vaccination. These TCRs come from an adult in good health.

The chain joins TRBV5-4 to TRBJ1-2; TRBD1 matches at 8 bases. The V and J ends lost 2 bases and 4 bases, in that order; junction bases with no gene match: 10. The germline CDR1 and CDR2 sequences are SGHNT and YYREEE (reference sequence). This CDR3 spans 16 amino acids. DNA for the CDR3: TGTGCCAGCAGCTTAGGGACAGGCATATCCCGCTATGGCTACACCTTC. This translates into CASSLGTGISRYGYTF.

V usage is TRBV7-9 and J usage is TRBJ1-1; tentatively, D is TRBD1 (6 bases). Germline CDR1 SEHNR, CDR2 FQNEAQ (reference sequence). V lost 7 bases and J 0 bases, leaving 18 bases between the germline ends. The CDR3 has 16 residues. The CDR3 spells CASTHYRATLNTEAFF. The DNA of the CDR3 is TGTGCCAGCACCCATTACAGGGCGACTTTGAACACTGAAGCTTTCTTT.

The CDR3 nucleotides read TGTGCCAGCAAGTTGACAGGGGGTTTCGATGAGCAGTTCTTC. Its translation: CASKLTGGFDEQFF. V gene TRBV27 combines with J gene TRBJ2-1; TRBD1 aligns across 9 bases. Unmatched junction bases numbered 9, after V lost 7 bases and J lost 8 bases. Germline V gene lookup returns CDR1 MNHEY and CDR2 SMNVEV (reference sequence). The CDR3 loop spans 14 amino acids.

The J gene is TRBJ2-5, the V gene TRBV5-1; D might be TRBD1 (6 bases). The length of the CDR3 is 15 residues. Per the germline V gene, CDR1 is SGHRS and CDR2 is YFSETQ. Trimming took off 3 bases at V and 2 bases at J, with 14 bases between the two ends. The CDR3 DNA reads TGCGCCAGCAGCTCCCAGACAGGCCAACAAGAGACCCAGTACTTC. The encoded protein is CASSSQTGQQETQYF. Full variable domain (rest looked up from reference TRBV5-1 and TRBJ2-5): KAGVTQTPRYLIKTRGQQVTLSCSPISGHRSVSWYQQTPGQGLQFLFEYFSETQRNKGNFPGRFSGRQFSNSRSEMNVSTLELGDSALYLCASSSQTGQQETQYFGPGTRLLVL.

The J gene is TRBJ2-1, the V gene TRBV6-5; either TRBD1 or TRBD2 may fit D (5 bases each). The CDR3 has 15 residues. V was pared by 8 bases and J by 0 bases, with 14 bases between. Germline V lookup: CDR1 MNHEY, CDR2 SVGAGI. The CDR3 loop reads CASLGTFDSYNEQFF. For the CDR3, the DNA is TGTGCCAGCCTGGGGACCTTTGACTCCTACAATGAGCAGTTCTTC.

The chain combines TRBV2 with TRBJ1-3, with D possibly being TRBD1 (5 bases). The CDR3 extends over 15 amino acids. Germline V gene data show CDR1 as SNHLY and CDR2 as FYNNEI. Deletions cut 9 bases from V and 0 bases from J, with 15 bases between. Here the CDR3 reads CASRSGIFSGNTIYF. The CDR3 coding sequence is TGTGCCAGTCGGTCAGGGATCTTCTCTGGAAACACCATATATTTT.

This clone showed up many times. This rearrangement joins TRBV6-2 or TRBV6-3 to TRBJ2-5; 8 bases map to TRBD2. The CDR3 length is 15 residues. The trim removed 0 bases at V and 4 bases at J, leaving 4 bases unmatched. Germline V gives CDR1 MNHEY, CDR2 SVGEGT. CDR3 DNA sequence: TGTGCCAGCAGTTACTCAACTAGCGGCGGAGAGACCCAGTACTTC. It encodes CASSYSTSGGETQYF.

The genes are TRBV5-1 and TRBJ2-6; D is perhaps TRBD2 (5 bases). The CDR3 consists of 21 residues. Looked up from germline, CDR1 is SGHRS and CDR2 is YFSETQ. V dropped 0 bases and J dropped 0 bases, with 22 bases sitting between them. CDR3 sequence reads: CASSLVPSNAAARSGANVLTF. The DNA for the CDR3 is TGCGCCAGCAGCTTGGTTCCTAGCAATGCGGCAGCTCGCTCTGGGGCCAACGTCCTGACTTTC. The whole variable domain, filled in from reference TRBV5-1 and TRBJ2-6, reads KAGVTQTPRYLIKTRGQQVTLSCSPISGHRSVSWYQQTPGQGLQFLFEYFSETQRNKGNFPGRFSGRQFSNSRSEMNVSTLELGDSALYLCASSLVPSNAAARSGANVLTFGAGSRLTVL.

The rearrangement links TRBV29-1 to TRBJ2-7; no definite D call. CDR3 length equals 12 residues. The V end lost 4 bases, the J end lost 2 bases, and 9 bases lay between the germline ends. Looked up from germline, CDR1 is SQVTM and CDR2 is ANQGSEA. The CDR3 DNA reads as TGCAGCGTTGGGAAGGCCACCTACGAGCAGTACTTC. It yields the protein CSVGKATYEQYF.

The CDR3 protein is CASPRQGGDEQYF. The CDR3 region has the DNA TGTGCCAGCCCGAGGCAGGGTGGGGACGAGCAGTACTTC. This chain uses TRBV2 with TRBJ2-7; the D gene is possibly TRBD1 (5 bases). Germline V CDR1 and CDR2: SNHLY, FYNNEI. The CDR3 is 13 amino acids. Trimming shortened V by 8 bases and J by 5 bases, and 16 bases separated the two germline ends.

The chain links TRBV29-1 to TRBJ2-2; the match to TRBD1 covers 8 bases. The germline V gene has CDR1 SQVTM and CDR2 ANQGSEA. This CDR3 has 13 residues. V lost 7 bases to trimming and J lost 5 bases; unmatched junction nucleotides: 6. The CDR3 bases are TGCAGCGCCGACAGGGGTGGTACCGGGGAGCTGTTTTTT. Residues: CSADRGGTGELFF.

The table lists this clone with a count of one. The rearrangement joins TRBV12-3 or TRBV12-4 to TRBJ1-3; D perhaps matches TRBD1 (5 bases). Trimming took 4 bases from V and 7 from J, leaving 8 bases between them. CDR3 length: 12 amino acids. This CDR3 reads CASSSGDNTIYF. In DNA, the CDR3 is TGTGCCAGCAGTTCGGGGGACAACACCATATATTTT.

In its sample, this clone was seen a few times. Here the CDR3 reads CASSLTGGFNSPLHF. CDR3 bases: TGTGCCAGCAGCTTAACAGGGGGCTTTAATTCACCCCTCCACTTT. This chain connects TRBV11-2 to TRBJ1-6; the match to TRBD1 covers 9 bases. Germline V gene data show CDR1 as SGHAT and CDR2 as FQNNGV. After removal of 2 bases from V and 6 bases from J, the junction contained 2 bases not matched to a gene. The CDR3 is made up of 15 amino acids.

This rearrangement joins TRBV19 to TRBJ1-1; 7 bases are shared with TRBD1. There are 15 residues in the CDR3. The trim removed 5 bases at V and 0 bases at J, leaving 6 bases unmatched. The germline CDR1 and CDR2 sequences are LNHDA and SQIVND (reference sequence). CDR3 protein: CASSVQGRMNTEAFF. The CDR3 DNA sequence: TGTGCCAGTAGTGTACAGGGGCGGATGAACACTGAAGCTTTCTTT. Full variable domain (missing parts from reference TRBV19 and TRBJ1-1): DGGITQSPKYLFRKEGQNVTLSCEQNLNHDAMYWYRQDPGQGLRLIYYSQIVNDFQKGDIAEGYSVSREKKESFPLTVTSAQKNPTAFYLCASSVQGRMNTEAFFGQGTRLTVV.

The CDR3 is CAWESGVSSGANVLTF. The CDR3 DNA reads as TGTGCCTGGGAAAGCGGGGTGTCCTCTGGGGCCAACGTCCTGACTTTC. The gene calls are TRBV30 and TRBJ2-6, with TRBD2 identical over 7 bases. Germline assignment: CDR1 GTSNPN and CDR2 SVGIG (reference sequence). The J segment lost 0 bases and the V segment lost 5 bases, leaving 7 bases of the junction unmatched. The CDR3 is made up of 16 amino acids.

The chain joins TRBV18 to TRBJ2-7; the match to TRBD2 covers 14 bases. The germline V gene encodes CDR1 KGHSH and CDR2 LQKENI. Trimming at V came to 2 bases and at J to 5 bases, leaving 14 bases not matched to a gene. CDR3 size: 19 residues. The CDR3 reads CASSPGLAGGPGLNHEQYF. As DNA, the CDR3 is TGTGCCAGCTCACCAGGACTAGCGGGAGGCCCTGGTCTCAACCACGAGCAGTACTTC.

The genes are TRBV29-1 and TRBJ1-3; 8 bases are a match to TRBD1. J lost 4 bases, V lost 6 bases, and 5 bases had no gene match. The CDR3 runs 13 residues. Germline values: CDR1 SQVTM, CDR2 ANQGSEA. In DNA form, the CDR3 reads TGCAGCGTCCGCAGGGGGCCGGGAAACACCATATATTTT. Residues: CSVRRGPGNTIYF.

J is TRBJ2-7 and V is TRBV18; D is unresolved. V lost 2 bases and J 3 bases, leaving 8 bases between the germline ends. Germline V CDR1 and CDR2: KGHSH, LQKENI. The CDR3 is made up of 13 amino acids. The CDR3 bases are TGTGCCAGCTCACCAGGGAATGGCTACGAGCAGTACTTC. It codes for CASSPGNGYEQYF. The variable domain in full, completed from reference TRBV18 and TRBJ2-7, reads NAGVMQNPRHLVRRRGQEARLRCSPMKGHSHVYWYRQLPEEGLKFMVYLQKENIIDESGMPKERFSAEFPKEGPSILRIQQVVRGDSAAYFCASSPGNGYEQYFGPGTRLTVT.

The chain uses TRBV5-1 and TRBJ2-2; D remains unclear. The CDR3 length is 14 residues. Germline lookup yields CDR1 SGHRS and CDR2 YFSETQ. Trimming left V 0 bases short and J 1 base short, with 4 bases between. CDR3 in amino acids: CASSLVGNTGELFF. The CDR3 DNA follows: TGCGCCAGCAGCTTGGTGGGGAACACCGGGGAGCTGTTTTTT.

V gene TRBV7-3 combines with J gene TRBJ2-7; TRBD2 matches 10 bases. Unmatched junction bases numbered 11, after V lost 4 bases and J lost 5 bases. CDR1 is SGHTA and CDR2 is FQGTGA in the germline V gene. The length of the CDR3 is 16 residues. The CDR3 protein is CASSSQPGLAIHEQYF. CDR3 in DNA: TGTGCCAGCAGCTCCCAACCGGGACTAGCGATACACGAGCAGTACTTC. Supplemented by reference TRBV7-3 and TRBJ2-7, the full variable domain reads GAGVSQTPSNKVTEKGKYVELRCDPISGHTALYWYRQSLGQGPEFLIYFQGTGAADDSGLPNDRFFAVRPEGSVSTLKIQRTERGDSAVYLCASSSQPGLAIHEQYFGPGTRLTVT.